Shown below are 18 T cell receptor beta chains from a single sample sequenced in a study of beta chain features in type 1 diabetes. Study-wide results and limits: Among all four CD4+ subsets, Type 1 diabetes patients had TCRB CDR3s that were moderately but significantly shorter.

TCRB transcripts that were expressed got sequenced, as all of the isolated RNA had been reverse transcribed. Sequencing was performed with immunoSEQ multiplex PCR; in TCRdb, only in-frame clones are kept and a portion is missing. The sample records about 660,000 clones, about 14% being singletons. The antigens these receptors bind are not known. Sequencing was carried out using naive CD4+ T cells from blood. All receptors come from a man aged 18 to 29 with type 1 diabetes.

V usage is TRBV5-1 and J usage is TRBJ2-4, with 9 bases matching TRBD1. Looked up from germline, CDR1 is SGHRS and CDR2 is YFSETQ. J was trimmed by 5 bases and V by 6 bases; bases with no gene match: 3. This CDR3 contains 13 residues. The CDR3 is CASTRTGENIQYF. The DNA for the CDR3 is TGCGCCAGCACCCGGACAGGGGAAAACATTCAGTACTTC.

This clone has a handful of counts. The J gene is TRBJ2-6, the V gene TRBV27; a possible D gene is TRBD1 (5 bases). The CDR3 runs 13 residues. Deletions cut 6 bases from V and 2 bases from J, with 5 bases between. Germline loops: CDR1 MNHEY, CDR2 SMNVEV (reference sequence). The CDR3 loop is CASRGPGANVLTF. The CDR3 DNA sequence: TGTGCCAGCAGGGGGCCTGGGGCCAACGTCCTGACTTTC.

The gene calls are TRBV5-6 and TRBJ2-5; a weak D match, TRBD1 (7 bases). The germline gives CDR1 SGHDT, CDR2 YYEEEE. This CDR3 contains 15 residues. V was pared by 4 bases and J by 4 bases, with 17 bases between. The CDR3 nucleotides read TGTGCCAGCAGCCTAACCGGGACAGCGGGAGAGACCCAGTACTTC. This encodes CASSLTGTAGETQYF.

V is TRBV28 and J is TRBJ2-7, with 9 bases lining up with TRBD2. Germline CDR1 MDHEN, CDR2 SYDVKM. The CDR3 consists of 14 residues. V gave up 4 bases and J gave up 2 bases; unmatched junction bases: 3. The CDR3 sequence: CASSSPSGAYEQYF. In nucleotides, the CDR3 is TGTGCCAGCAGTTCCCCTAGCGGGGCCTACGAGCAGTACTTC.

The V gene is TRBV28, the J gene TRBJ1-2; 7 bases line up with TRBD1. V shed 6 bases and J 7 bases; nucleotides not matched to a gene: 5. The CDR3 totals 12 residues. Germline V gene data show CDR1 as MDHEN and CDR2 as SYDVKM. CDR3 DNA sequence: TGTGCCAGCAGGACGACAGGGACTGGCTACACCTTC. It translates to CASRTTGTGYTF.

The chain recombines TRBV9 with TRBJ2-1; TRBD2 is a possible D gene (5 bases). In germline, CDR1 is SGDLS, CDR2 YYNGEE. This CDR3 is built from 13 residues. V was pared by 0 bases and J by 9 bases, with 10 bases between. The CDR3 coding sequence is TGTGCCAGCAGCGTAGCGGGTGAGGGTGAGCAGTTCTTC. Translating it yields CASSVAGEGEQFF.

The chain has TRBV5-6 and TRBJ1-2; D remains unclear. The germline V gene has CDR1 SGHDT and CDR2 YYEEEE. CDR3 length: 17 residues. V lost 5 bases, J lost 6 bases, and 26 bases lay in between. The CDR3: CASSWRVAIKMEDGYTF. The CDR3 DNA reads as TGTGCCAGCAGTTGGAGGGTGGCCATAAAAATGGAGGATGGCTACACCTTC.

This chain links TRBV19 with TRBJ1-5; the match to TRBD1 covers 7 bases. J gave up 9 bases and V 6 bases, and 14 bases lay outside the gene matches. Germline CDR1 is LNHDA and CDR2 is SQIVND (reference sequence). The CDR3 contains 15 residues. CDR3 in DNA: TGTGCCAGTAGAGAACCGGGACAGCGACAGAGGCCCCAGCATTTT. It codes for CASREPGQRQRPQHF. Combining the CDR3 with reference TRBV19 and TRBJ1-5 gives the whole variable domain DGGITQSPKYLFRKEGQNVTLSCEQNLNHDAMYWYRQDPGQGLRLIYYSQIVNDFQKGDIAEGYSVSREKKESFPLTVTSAQKNPTAFYLCASREPGQRQRPQHFGDGTRLSIL.

The J gene is TRBJ2-1, the V gene TRBV29-1, with D uncertain. This CDR3 has 13 amino acids. Germline assignment: CDR1 SQVTM and CDR2 ANQGSEA. V was cut by 0 bases and J by 13 bases, with 16 bases left in between. Here the CDR3 reads CSVEEKNYPDQFF. Written as DNA, the CDR3 is TGCAGCGTTGAAGAGAAGAACTACCCAGACCAGTTCTTC.

V gene TRBV28 combines with J gene TRBJ2-5; D possibly matches TRBD1 or TRBD2 (5 bases each). CDR3 length: 15 residues. Germline CDR1 and CDR2: MDHEN and SYDVKM. The ends were cut back, 3 bases at V and 5 bases at J, with 16 bases in the middle. CDR3 region: CASSFGTSHGETQYF. CDR3 nucleotide sequence: TGTGCCAGCAGTTTCGGGACCTCCCATGGGGAGACCCAGTACTTC.

This clone was detected a few times. The rearrangement links TRBV2 to TRBJ1-6, with TRBD1 matching 7 bases. This CDR3 is 15 amino acids long. Germline assignment: CDR1 SNHLY and CDR2 FYNNEI. Trimming removed 6 bases from V and 4 bases from J; junction bases left unmatched: 6. This CDR3 reads CASRGGQNYNSPLHF. CDR3 nucleotide sequence: TGTGCCAGCAGAGGGGGACAGAATTATAATTCACCCCTCCACTTT.

This clone was detected only a few times. The chain is built from TRBV7-3 and TRBJ2-7; 10 nucleotides agree with TRBD1. Trimming removed 4 bases from V and 3 bases from J; junction bases left unmatched: 3. Germline lookup yields CDR1 SGHTA and CDR2 FQGTGA. The CDR3 spans 14 residues. The CDR3 sequence is CASSSTGGFYEQYF. The CDR3 DNA reads TGTGCCAGCAGCTCGACAGGGGGCTTCTACGAGCAGTACTTC.

This clone was observed a handful of times. This chain connects TRBV30 to TRBJ2-2; no definite D call. V was shortened by 1 base and J by 6 bases, with 9 bases between the two germline ends. The CDR3 length is 13 residues. CDR1 GTSNPN and CDR2 SVGIG come from the germline V gene (reference sequence). CDR3 coding DNA: TGTGCCTGGAGTGGAAGACTGGCCGGGGAGCTGTTTTTT. Its translation is CAWSGRLAGELFF.

The chain joins TRBV5-1 to TRBJ1-1; D ambiguous. Germline V gene data show CDR1 as SGHRS and CDR2 as YFSETQ. The CDR3 contains 15 residues. The germline V and J ends were trimmed by 3 bases and 4 bases, with 16 bases remaining between them. The CDR3 DNA is TGCGCCAGCAGCTCGGACCTGGGTCATTCCACTGAAGCTTTCTTT. Residues: CASSSDLGHSTEAFF.

This clone has just a few counts. The DNA for the CDR3 is TGTGCCTGGAGCGGGGGGGACACAGATACGCAGTATTTT. This translates into CAWSGGDTDTQYF. The V gene is TRBV30, the J gene TRBJ2-3, with 8 nucleotides matching TRBD2. Trimming removed 3 bases from V and 2 bases from J; junction bases left unmatched: 1. From germline, CDR1 is GTSNPN and CDR2 SVGIG (reference sequence). The CDR3 runs 13 residues.

As regards this clone: A junction end diverges from the germline sequence, so it may reflect a read error. V usage is TRBV7-7 and J usage is TRBJ2-1; 9 nucleotides align to TRBD1. The V gene's germline CDR1 is SSHAT and CDR2 FNYEAQ (reference sequence). The CDR3 covers 15 residues. CDR3 region: CASSLSGQGPSEQFF. The CDR3 bases are TGTGCTAGCAGCTTAAGTGGACAGGGGCCCTCCGAGCAGTTCTTC.

The V gene is TRBV29-1, the J gene TRBJ2-7; D is possibly TRBD1 (6 bases). The CDR3 has 13 residues. The germline V gene has CDR1 SQVTM and CDR2 ANQGSEA. V shed 4 bases and J shed 5 bases, with 15 bases lying between them. As DNA, the CDR3 is TGCAGCGTTGGGTGGACAGTAAAAGACGAGCAGTACTTC. The encoded protein is CSVGWTVKDEQYF.

This chain links TRBV29-1 with TRBJ1-2; 7 positions agree with TRBD1. CDR1 and CDR2 (germline): SQVTM, ANQGSEA. CDR3 length: 13 amino acids. The V gene end was trimmed by 6 bases and the J gene end by 1 base; junction bases not matched to a gene: 5. DNA for the CDR3: TGCAGCGTCCGGGGACAGCTTAACTATGGCTACACCTTC. It specifies CSVRGQLNYGYTF.